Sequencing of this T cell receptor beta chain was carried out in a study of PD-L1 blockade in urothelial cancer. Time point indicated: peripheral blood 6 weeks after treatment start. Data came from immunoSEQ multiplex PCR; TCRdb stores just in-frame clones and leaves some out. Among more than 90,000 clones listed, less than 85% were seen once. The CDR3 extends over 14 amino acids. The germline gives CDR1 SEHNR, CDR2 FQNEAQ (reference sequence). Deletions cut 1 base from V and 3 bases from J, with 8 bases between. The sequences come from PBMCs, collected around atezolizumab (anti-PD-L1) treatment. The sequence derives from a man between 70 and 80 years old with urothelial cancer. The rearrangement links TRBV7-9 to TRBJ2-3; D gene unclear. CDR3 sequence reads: CASSLGLETDTQYF. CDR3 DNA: TGTGCCAGCAGCTTAGGTCTAGAGACAGATACGCAGTATTTT.